This TCR beta chain was identified in a study of regulatory T cells in long-lasting Graves disease. Regarding time point: persistent/refractory GD, antithyroid drugs over 5 years with positive TRAb. The authors made the TCR library using RNA they extracted from PBMCs. Whole-study findings and limits: Persistent patients shared more public clonotypes (roughly 2,800) than new patients (more than 900). Persistent disease was characterized by preferential usage of TRBV28, TRBJ1-2 and TRBJ2-5.

Regarding this clonotype: Antigen specificity is unknown.

The CDR3 loop spans 14 amino acids. Germline CDR1 and CDR2: SGHAT and FQNNGV. The germline V and J ends were trimmed by 3 bases and 1 base, with 7 bases remaining between them. Assembly of TCR beta libraries relied on iRepertoire HTBI primers together with Arm-PCR of CDR3 regions. TCRdb itself ran the multiplex PCR reads through MiXCR, one entry per CDR3 protein. The sample consists of about 400,000 distinct CDR3 sequences, 20% to 25% of them appearing once. The rearrangement links TRBV11-2 to TRBJ2-1, with D possibly being TRBD2 (6 bases). Sequencing was performed on peripheral blood mononuclear cells (PBMCs), taken when the disease was refractory, from a patient treated with antithyroid drugs. The clonotype was recovered from a female donor with Graves disease. CDR3 protein: CASSFSGSYNEQFF. The CDR3 nucleotides read TGTGCCAGCAGCTTTAGCGGATCCTACAATGAGCAGTTCTTC.